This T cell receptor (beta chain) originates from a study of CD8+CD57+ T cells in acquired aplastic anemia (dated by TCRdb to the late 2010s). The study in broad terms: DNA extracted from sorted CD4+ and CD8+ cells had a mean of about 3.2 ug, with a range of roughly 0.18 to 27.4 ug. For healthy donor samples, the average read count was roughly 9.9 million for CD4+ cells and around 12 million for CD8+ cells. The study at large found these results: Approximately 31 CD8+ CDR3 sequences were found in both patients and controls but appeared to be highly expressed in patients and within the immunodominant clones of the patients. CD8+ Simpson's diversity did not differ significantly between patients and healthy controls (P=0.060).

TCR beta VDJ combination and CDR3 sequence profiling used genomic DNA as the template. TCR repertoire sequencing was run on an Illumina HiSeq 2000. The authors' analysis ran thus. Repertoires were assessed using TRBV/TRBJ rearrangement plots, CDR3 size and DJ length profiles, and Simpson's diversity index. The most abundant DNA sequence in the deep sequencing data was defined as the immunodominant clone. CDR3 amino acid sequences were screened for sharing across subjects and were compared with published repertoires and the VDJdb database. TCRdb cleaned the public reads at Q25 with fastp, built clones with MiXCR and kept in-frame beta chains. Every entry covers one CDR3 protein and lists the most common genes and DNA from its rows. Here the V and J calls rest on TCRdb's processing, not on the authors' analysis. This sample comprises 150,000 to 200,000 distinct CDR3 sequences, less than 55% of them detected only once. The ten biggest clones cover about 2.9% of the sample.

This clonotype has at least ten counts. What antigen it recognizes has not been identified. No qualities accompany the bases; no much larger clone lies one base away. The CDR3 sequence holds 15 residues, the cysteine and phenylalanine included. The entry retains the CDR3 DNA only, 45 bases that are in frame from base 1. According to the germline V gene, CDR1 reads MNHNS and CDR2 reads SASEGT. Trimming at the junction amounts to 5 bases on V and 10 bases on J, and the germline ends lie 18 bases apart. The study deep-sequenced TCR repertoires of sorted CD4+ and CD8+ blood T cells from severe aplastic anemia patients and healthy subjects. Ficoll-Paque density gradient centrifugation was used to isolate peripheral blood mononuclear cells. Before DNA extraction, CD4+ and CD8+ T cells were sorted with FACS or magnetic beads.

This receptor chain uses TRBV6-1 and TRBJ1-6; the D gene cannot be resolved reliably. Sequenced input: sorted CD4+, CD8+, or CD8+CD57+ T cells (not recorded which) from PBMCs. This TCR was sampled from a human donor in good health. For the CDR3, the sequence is CASSNIGPSGSPLHF. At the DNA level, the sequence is TGTGCCAGCAGTAATATTGGCCCTTCGGGGTCACCCCTCCACTTT.